The 11 T cell receptor beta chains below were found in one sample sequenced in a study of OX40 agonist ivuxolimab in advanced cancers. Method: immunoSEQ multiplex PCR; TCRdb's copy keeps in-frame clones and lacks some. This table holds about 26,000 clones, 70% to 90% found once. This material consisted of CD4+ or CD8+ T cells sorted from blood, taken in a trial of the OX40 agonist ivuxolimab. These receptors all come from an adult with an advanced solid tumor such as melanoma, head and neck, liver or kidney cancer.

The J gene is TRBJ2-4, the V gene TRBV5-1; D is possibly TRBD1 (6 bases). The germline CDR1 and CDR2 sequences are SGHRS and YFSETQ. V was cut by 4 bases and J by 5 bases, with 10 bases left in between. The CDR3 is made up of 13 amino acids. The CDR3 DNA reads TGCGCCAGCAGCCCGGACAGCGAAAACATTCAGTACTTC. Its protein product is CASSPDSENIQYF.

The genes are TRBV7-6 and TRBJ2-1, with D tentatively TRBD2 (7 bases). The ends were cut back, 5 bases at V and 0 bases at J, with 11 bases in the middle. CDR1 is SGHVS, CDR2 FNYEAQ, per germline. This CDR3 comprises 15 residues. CDR3 protein: CASSLGGGSYNEQFF. In DNA form, the CDR3 reads TGTGCCAGCAGCCTAGGGGGGGGCTCCTACAATGAGCAGTTCTTC. Using reference TRBV7-6 and TRBJ2-1 for the parts outside the CDR3, the full variable domain is GAGVSQSPRYKVTKRGQDVALRCDPISGHVSLYWYRQALGQGPEFLTYFNYEAQQDKSGLPNDRFSAERPEGSISTLTIQRTEQRDSAMYRCASSLGGGSYNEQFFGPGTRLTVL.

J is TRBJ2-1 and V is TRBV7-3; 15 bases are a match to TRBD2. The V segment lost 1 base and the J segment 4 bases; nucleotides outside the gene matches: 14. This CDR3 region has 21 residues. CDR1 and CDR2 (germline): SGHTA, FQGTGA. CDR3 protein: CASSLKGLAGGHPYNYNEQFF. CDR3 coding DNA: TGTGCCAGCAGCTTAAAGGGACTAGCGGGGGGCCACCCTTATAATTACAATGAGCAGTTCTTC.

The chain uses TRBV11-2 and TRBJ1-1; tentatively, D is TRBD1 (6 bases). The CDR3 has 15 amino acids. The V gene's germline CDR1 is SGHAT and CDR2 FQNNGV. Trimming removed 4 bases from V and 2 bases from J, with 14 bases in between. This chain's CDR3 is CASSSTGHLNTEAFF. The CDR3 DNA sequence: TGTGCCAGCAGCTCGACGGGACACCTAAACACTGAAGCTTTCTTT.

The chain employs TRBV4-3 and TRBJ1-1; D gene unclear. V was trimmed by 1 base and J by 0 bases, leaving 18 bases between them. The CDR3 totals 18 residues. Per germline, CDR1 LGHNA and CDR2 YSLEER. CDR3 bases: TGCGCCAGCAGCCAAGTTGCCCCCCCGACTCTAATGAACACTGAAGCTTTCTTT. Its protein product is CASSQVAPPTLMNTEAFF.

V is TRBV7-2 and J is TRBJ1-5, with D hard to call. Trimming took 1 base from V and 4 from J, leaving 11 bases between them. Germline assignment: CDR1 SGHTA and CDR2 FQGNSA. There are 15 residues in the CDR3. CDR3 nucleotides: TGTGCCAGCAGCTTAGAGTGGCGGATTAATCAGCCCCAGCATTTT. Translating gives CASSLEWRINQPQHF. The complete variable domain, with remaining parts taken from reference TRBV7-2 and TRBJ1-5, reads GAGVSQSPSNKVTEKGKDVELRCDPISGHTALYWYRQSLGQGLEFLIYFQGNSAPDKSGLPSDRFSAERTGGSVSTLTIQRTQQEDSAVYLCASSLEWRINQPQHFGDGTRLSIL.

The CDR3 region has the DNA TGTGCCAGCAGCAATGACGGACACTCTCTCCCGCTCCAGGACTCGAACTATGGCTACACCTTC. It encodes CASSNDGHSLPLQDSNYGYTF. The genes are TRBV21-1 and TRBJ1-2. TRBV21-1 is a pseudogene locus. This CDR3 is 21 amino acids long.

This clone is a singleton in its sample. The chain is built from TRBV11-2 and TRBJ2-1, with a tentative D call TRBD1 (6 bases). CDR3 length equals 12 residues. Per the germline V gene, CDR1 is SGHAT and CDR2 is FQNNGV. Between the trimmed V and J ends, which lost 1 base and 8 bases, there was a span of 6 bases. The chain's CDR3 is CASSLAGDEQFF. DNA for the CDR3: TGTGCCAGCAGCTTAGCAGGGGATGAGCAGTTCTTC.

The chain recombines TRBV27 with TRBJ1-5, with D unresolved. CDR1 MNHEY and CDR2 SMNVEV come from the germline V gene (reference sequence). The CDR3 extends over 16 amino acids. The V gene lost 1 base and the J gene lost 2 bases, with 12 bases spanning the gap. The chain's CDR3 is CASSLYRGLGNQPQHF. The CDR3 DNA sequence: TGTGCCAGCAGTTTATACCGGGGATTGGGCAATCAGCCCCAGCATTTT.

The chain has TRBV6-5 and TRBJ2-7; D gene ambiguous. V was cut by 0 bases and J by 2 bases, with 14 bases left in between. Germline V gene sequence: CDR1 MNHEY, CDR2 SVGAGI. The CDR3 is 16 residues long. The CDR3 reads CASSYSTVERPYEQYF. In DNA form, the CDR3 reads TGTGCCAGCAGTTACTCGACCGTGGAGAGACCCTACGAGCAGTACTTC.

The V gene is TRBV4-1, the J gene TRBJ2-7; a possible D gene is TRBD2 (5 bases). CDR1 is MGHRA, CDR2 YSYEKL, per germline. This CDR3 is built from 14 residues. V lost 6 bases and J lost 0, with 12 bases in between. The CDR3 DNA sequence: TGCGCCAGCAGACCGGAGGTAACCTCCTACGAGCAGTACTTC. This encodes CASRPEVTSYEQYF.